This entry lists 4 T cell receptor beta chains sequenced from one sample in a study of cytomegalovirus exposure and HLA in healthy donors. Primers: 60 Vbeta forward and 13 Jbeta reverse. Assay used: immunoSEQ multiplex PCR; TCRdb lists only in-frame clones, some missing. The sample includes around 82,000 clones, 78% seen only once; the top ten take less than 6%. The sequenced material came from PBMCs. These receptors all stem from a male donor in good health and CMV-seropositive.

V is TRBV29-1 and J is TRBJ1-1; D not resolved. This CDR3 contains 14 residues. CDR1 is SQVTM and CDR2 is ANQGSEA in the germline V gene. The V gene lost 5 bases and the J gene lost 0 bases, with 13 bases spanning the gap. CDR3 residues: CSVTGLRMNTEAFF. In DNA, the CDR3 is TGCAGCGTTACGGGTCTTCGCATGAACACTGAAGCTTTCTTT.

The gene calls are TRBV19 and TRBJ1-1; D ambiguous. The V end was cut by 1 base, the J end by 10 bases, with 16 bases between. The CDR3 is made up of 14 amino acids. Germline V gives CDR1 LNHDA, CDR2 SQIVND (reference sequence). The CDR3 reads CASSIVRARVGAFF. The CDR3 coding sequence is TGTGCCAGTAGTATAGTGAGGGCCCGGGTCGGAGCTTTCTTT.

The chain employs TRBV9 and TRBJ2-7, with 9 positions matching TRBD1. Germline lookup yields CDR1 SGDLS and CDR2 YYNGEE. Trimming at V came to 4 bases and at J to 2 bases, leaving 4 bases not matched to a gene. The CDR3 totals 14 residues. CDR3 bases: TGTGCCAGCAGCACCGGACAGGGGCCCTACGAGCAGTACTTC. Translating it yields CASSTGQGPYEQYF.

A note on this clone: Other DNA sequences in this specimen translate into the identical CDR3. The genes are TRBV5-4 and TRBJ2-5, with TRBD1 matching over 7 bases. Unmatched junction bases numbered 5, after V lost 4 bases and J lost 2 bases. The CDR3 sequence is 14 residues long. Germline values: CDR1 SGHNT, CDR2 YYREEE (reference sequence). For the CDR3, the DNA is TGTGCCAGCAGCCTGGGGACAGATCAAGAGACCCAGTACTTC. Its translation is CASSLGTDQETQYF.